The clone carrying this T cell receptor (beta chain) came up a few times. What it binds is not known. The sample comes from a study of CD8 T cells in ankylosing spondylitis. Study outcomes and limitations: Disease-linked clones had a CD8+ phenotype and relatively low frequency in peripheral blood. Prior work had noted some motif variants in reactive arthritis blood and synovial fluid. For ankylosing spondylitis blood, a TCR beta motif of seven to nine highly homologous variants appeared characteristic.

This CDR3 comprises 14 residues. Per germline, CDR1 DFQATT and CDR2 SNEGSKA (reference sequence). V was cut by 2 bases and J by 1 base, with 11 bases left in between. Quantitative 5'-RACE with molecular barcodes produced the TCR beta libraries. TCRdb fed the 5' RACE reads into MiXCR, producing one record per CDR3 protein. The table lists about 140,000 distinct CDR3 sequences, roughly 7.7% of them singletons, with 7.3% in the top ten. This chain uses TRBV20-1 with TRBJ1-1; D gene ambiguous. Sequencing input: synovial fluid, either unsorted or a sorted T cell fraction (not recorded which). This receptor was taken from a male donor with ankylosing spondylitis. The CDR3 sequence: CSARRPWGNTEAFF. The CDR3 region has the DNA TGCAGTGCTAGAAGGCCGTGGGGGAACACTGAAGCTTTCTTT.